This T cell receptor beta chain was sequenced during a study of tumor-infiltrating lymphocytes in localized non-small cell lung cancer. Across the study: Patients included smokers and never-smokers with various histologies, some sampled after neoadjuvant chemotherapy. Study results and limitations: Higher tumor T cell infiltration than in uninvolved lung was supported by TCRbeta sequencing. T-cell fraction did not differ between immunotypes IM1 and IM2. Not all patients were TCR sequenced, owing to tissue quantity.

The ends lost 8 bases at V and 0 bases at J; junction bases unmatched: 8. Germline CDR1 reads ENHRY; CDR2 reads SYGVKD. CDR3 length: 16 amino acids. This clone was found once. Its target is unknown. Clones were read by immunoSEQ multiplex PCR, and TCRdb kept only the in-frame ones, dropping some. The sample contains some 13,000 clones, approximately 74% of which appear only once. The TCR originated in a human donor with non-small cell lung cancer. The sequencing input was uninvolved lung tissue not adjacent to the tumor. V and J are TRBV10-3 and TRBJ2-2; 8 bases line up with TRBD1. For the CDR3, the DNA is TGTGCCATCGGCAGTTCAGGGGGCGCGAACACCGGGGAGCTGTTTTTT. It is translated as CAIGSSGGANTGELFF.